A single sample is the source of the 32 T cell receptor beta chains below, sequenced in a study of blood T cell repertoires in COVID-19. Profiled with immunoSEQ multiplex PCR; TCRdb holds only in-frame clones, not every one. The sample has approximately 100,000 clones, just under 90% seen once. The sample was peripheral blood. The receptors here all came from a human donor in a cohort sampled during active COVID-19.

The chain is built from TRBV5-4 and TRBJ1-2; a weak D match, TRBD1 (6 bases). Trimming cost V 1 base and J 7 bases, with 17 bases left between them. The CDR3 totals 15 residues. CDR1 is SGHNT, CDR2 YYREEE, per germline (reference sequence). The DNA for the CDR3 is TGTGCCAGCAGCTTGAATAGCAGGGGCGAGGGTGGCTACACCTTC. Encoded protein: CASSLNSRGEGGYTF. Looking up the rest from reference TRBV5-4 and TRBJ1-2 gives the full variable domain: ETGVTQSPTHLIKTRGQQVTLRCSSQSGHNTVSWYQQALGQGPQFIFQYYREEENGRGNFPPRFSGLQFPNYSSELNVNALELDDSALYLCASSLNSRGEGGYTFGSGTRLTVV.

The J gene is TRBJ2-5, the V gene TRBV9; D perhaps matches TRBD2 (6 bases). CDR3 length: 15 amino acids. Germline V gene data show CDR1 as SGDLS and CDR2 as YYNGEE. V gave up 0 bases and J gave up 4 bases, with 13 bases separating them. In nucleotides, the CDR3 is TGTGCCAGCAGCGTAGGACCGGGAGCAGGAGAGACCCAGTACTTC. It encodes CASSVGPGAGETQYF.

This chain connects TRBV7-9 to TRBJ2-7; D is uncertain. Germline V gene data show CDR1 as SEHNR and CDR2 as FQNEAQ (reference sequence). V lost 5 bases, J lost 3 bases, and 8 bases lay in between. The CDR3 is 12 amino acids. The CDR3 loop is CASSRVLYEQYF. CDR3 in DNA: TGTGCCAGCAGCCGAGTCCTCTACGAGCAGTACTTC.

The V call is TRBV2, the J call TRBJ2-7; D unresolved. The CDR3 is 11 residues long. Germline CDR1 reads SNHLY; CDR2 reads FYNNEI. Deletions cut 11 bases from V and 6 bases from J, with 14 bases between. CDR3 region: CASRFVFEQYF. DNA for the CDR3: TGTGCCTCCCGTTTTGTATTCGAGCAGTACTTC.

The genes are TRBV3-1 (or the pseudogene TRBV3-2) and TRBJ2-7, with a tentative D call TRBD1 (6 bases). The CDR3 length is 15 residues. V was pared by 0 bases and J by 5 bases, with 14 bases between. Germline CDR1 and CDR2: LGHDT and YNNKEL (reference sequence). CDR3 sequence (DNA): TGTGCCAGCAGCCAAGAGCCCCCAGGGGCCCACGAGCAGTACTTC. Its translation is CASSQEPPGAHEQYF.

The CDR3 DNA reads TGTGCCAGCAGTCTCTTTCAGGGTGCGGGGTCCACAGATACGCAGTATTTT. As protein: CASSLFQGAGSTDTQYF. The chain couples TRBV7-9 to TRBJ2-3, with D perhaps TRBD2 (6 bases). V lost 6 bases, J lost 2 bases, and 21 bases lay in between. Germline assignment: CDR1 SEHNR and CDR2 FQNEAQ (reference sequence). This CDR3 spans 17 amino acids.

The rearrangement joins TRBV7-9 to TRBJ2-3; the match to TRBD1 covers 9 bases. Trimming at V came to 6 bases and at J to 0 bases, leaving 10 bases not matched to a gene. The germline gives CDR1 SEHNR, CDR2 FQNEAQ (reference sequence). The length of the CDR3 is 17 residues. The CDR3 protein is CASSKKDRGESTDTQYF. The CDR3 nucleotides are TGTGCCAGCAGTAAAAAGGACAGGGGCGAAAGCACAGATACGCAGTATTTT.

This clone was observed a handful of times. The chain recombines TRBV5-3 with TRBJ2-2; D not resolved. TRBV5-3 is an ORF for which the function is uncertain. The V gene lost 4 bases and the J gene lost 14 bases, with 3 bases spanning the gap. CDR3 length: 8 residues. CDR3 in amino acids: CARSPLFF. The CDR3 bases are TGTGCCAGAAGCCCTCTGTTTTTT.

A single count supports this clone. This chain connects TRBV7-6 to TRBJ1-1; D perhaps matches TRBD1 (5 bases). CDR3 length: 14 residues. The V and J ends lost 4 bases and 4 bases respectively, with 13 bases between them. Germline V gives CDR1 SGHVS, CDR2 FNYEAQ. Written as DNA, the CDR3 is TGTGCCAGCAGCTACGCGGGGGGTAGCACTGAAGCTTTCTTT. This gives the protein CASSYAGGSTEAFF.

The V call is TRBV3-1 (or the pseudogene TRBV3-2), the J call TRBJ2-2; perhaps TRBD2 as D (5 bases). Germline values: CDR1 LGHDT, CDR2 YNNKEL (reference sequence). The CDR3 runs to 15 residues. The germline V and J ends were trimmed by 1 base and 0 bases, with 6 bases remaining between them. CDR3 in DNA: TGTGCCAGCAGCCAAGGACTACCGAACACCGGGGAGCTGTTTTTT. Its protein product is CASSQGLPNTGELFF.

This clone was seen more than once but under ten times. The J gene is TRBJ2-5, the V gene TRBV9, with D tentatively TRBD2 (7 bases). Looked up from germline, CDR1 is SGDLS and CDR2 is YYNGEE. V lost 4 bases, J lost 5 bases, and 24 bases lay in between. The CDR3 is 17 residues long. In nucleotides, the CDR3 is TGTGCCAGCAGCAAGAGGGGGAGCGGGGTGGGGTCGGAGACCCAGTACTTC. This gives the protein CASSKRGSGVGSETQYF.

In its sample, this clone was seen once. The rearrangement joins TRBV5-5 to TRBJ1-3; unclear D gene. V gave up 4 bases and J gave up 5 bases, with 16 bases separating them. The CDR3 length is 15 residues. The V gene's germline CDR1 is SGHKS and CDR2 YYEKEE (reference sequence). CDR3 DNA sequence: TGTGCCAGCAGCCTTGCCTACTCTAATCGAAACACCATATATTTT. As protein: CASSLAYSNRNTIYF.

J is TRBJ2-7 and V is TRBV5-4; maybe TRBD1 (5 bases). The CDR3 length is 13 residues. Germline V gene sequence: CDR1 SGHNT, CDR2 YYREEE (reference sequence). The V end lost 3 bases, the J end lost 2 bases, and 9 bases lay between the germline ends. The CDR3 nucleotides are TGTGCCAGCAGCTCCAGGGTTACCTACGAGCAGTACTTC. This translates into CASSSRVTYEQYF. The full variable domain, completed using reference TRBV5-4 and TRBJ2-7, is ETGVTQSPTHLIKTRGQQVTLRCSSQSGHNTVSWYQQALGQGPQFIFQYYREEENGRGNFPPRFSGLQFPNYSSELNVNALELDDSALYLCASSSRVTYEQYFGPGTRLTVT.

V is TRBV27 and J is TRBJ2-3; the D gene is possibly TRBD1 (5 bases). Trimming took 2 bases from V and 6 from J, leaving 9 bases between them. This CDR3 has 13 amino acids. Germline CDR1 reads MNHEY; CDR2 reads SMNVEV (reference sequence). CDR3 sequence: CASSLTRADTQYF. The CDR3 nucleotides are TGTGCCAGCAGTTTAACCAGGGCCGATACGCAGTATTTT.

J is TRBJ1-2 and V is TRBV14, with TRBD1 identical over 9 bases. The germline V gene has CDR1 SGHDN and CDR2 FVKESK. The CDR3 is 15 residues long. Trimming removed 5 bases from V and 5 bases from J; junction bases left unmatched: 9. The CDR3 loop is CASSARTGATYGYTF. The CDR3 nucleotides read TGTGCCAGCAGCGCTAGGACAGGGGCTACGTATGGCTACACCTTC.

The chain links TRBV18 to TRBJ1-1, with 8 bases that match TRBD1. The CDR3 is made up of 15 amino acids. V lost 3 bases and J lost 2; bases outside the gene matches: 5. Germline assignment: CDR1 KGHSH and CDR2 LQKENI. The CDR3 loop is CASSPQTGVNTEAFF. The CDR3 coding sequence is TGTGCCAGCTCACCCCAGACAGGGGTAAACACTGAAGCTTTCTTT.

This chain uses TRBV6-6 with TRBJ2-7; a weak D match, TRBD1 (6 bases). V was clipped by 6 bases and J by 4 bases, with 16 bases between them. The CDR3 totals 14 residues. The germline V gene has CDR1 MNHNY and CDR2 SVGAGI (reference sequence). The CDR3 region has the DNA TGTGCCAGCAGACTCAGGACAGCTAATTACGAGCAGTACTTC. Protein sequence: CASRLRTANYEQYF.

The chain uses TRBV2 and TRBJ2-3; D gene uncertain. Trimming removed 8 bases from V and 5 bases from J, with 11 bases in between. From germline, CDR1 is SNHLY and CDR2 FYNNEI. This CDR3 is built from 12 residues. As DNA, the CDR3 is TGTGCCAGCGGTGGCTTAGAAGATACGCAGTATTTT. Translated, it gives CASGGLEDTQYF.

This rearrangement joins TRBV3-1 (or the pseudogene TRBV3-2) to TRBJ1-2; 9 nucleotides line up with TRBD1. Germline trimming cut 4 bases from V and 5 bases from J; bases unmatched to any gene: 8. The CDR3 is 15 amino acids. CDR1 and CDR2 from the germline V gene are LGHDT and YNNKEL (reference sequence). The CDR3 coding sequence is TGTGCCAGCAGCCCGCCGGGACAGGGAACGTATGGCTACACCTTC. It is translated as CASSPPGQGTYGYTF.

The rearrangement joins TRBV7-2 to TRBJ1-2, with 7 bases lining up with TRBD1. CDR1 and CDR2 from the germline V gene are SGHTA and FQGNSA. The CDR3 runs to 19 residues. V lost 1 base, J lost 3 bases, and 17 bases stayed unmatched. The CDR3 DNA is TGTGCCAGCAGCTTAGGGTCCGGGACAGCGGACGATCTGGACTATGGCTACACCTTC. It specifies CASSLGSGTADDLDYGYTF.

This chain connects TRBV4-2 to TRBJ2-7; 14 nucleotides align to TRBD2. Germline V CDR1 and CDR2: LGHNA, YNFKEQ. With V trimmed by 0 bases and J by 6 bases, 10 bases remained unmatched. The CDR3 spans 18 residues. The CDR3 loop is CASSQEGPQTSGGGEQYF. The CDR3 nucleotides are TGTGCCAGCAGCCAAGAAGGACCTCAGACTAGCGGGGGGGGCGAGCAGTACTTC.

The V and J genes are TRBV6-1 and TRBJ2-7; tentative D call: TRBD1 (7 bases). Germline CDR1 is MNHNS and CDR2 is SASEGT. The germline V and J ends were trimmed by 0 bases and 2 bases, with 14 bases remaining between them. This CDR3 is built from 16 residues. CDR3 DNA sequence: TGTGCCAGCAGTGAAGCGGCGCAGGGGGGAGCCTACGAGCAGTACTTC. Translating gives CASSEAAQGGAYEQYF.

This clone was seen only a few times. This chain uses TRBV5-1 with TRBJ2-7, with TRBD2 as a possible D gene (5 bases). The length of the CDR3 is 14 residues. From germline, CDR1 is SGHRS and CDR2 YFSETQ. Trimming took 4 bases from V and 6 from J, leaving 17 bases between them. The CDR3 nucleotides read TGCGCCAGCAGCCCCTTTAGAGGGTTCGGCGAGCAGTACTTC. It yields the protein CASSPFRGFGEQYF.

The chain combines TRBV23-1 with TRBJ1-1; D is uncertain. TRBV23-1 is an ORF, with its function uncertain. The CDR3 extends over 15 amino acids. V was shortened by 2 bases and J by 2 bases, with 12 bases between the two germline ends. CDR3 region: CASSQASCSNTEAFF. DNA for the CDR3: TGCGCCAGCAGTCAAGCGTCGTGTTCCAACACTGAAGCTTTCTTT.

The rearrangement uses TRBV5-4 and TRBJ1-3; D remains unclear. V was shortened by 4 bases and J by 0 bases, with 14 bases between the two germline ends. This CDR3 has 16 residues. Per germline, CDR1 SGHNT and CDR2 YYREEE (reference sequence). The CDR3 coding sequence is TGTGCCAGCAGCCCGGGAGGGTCTAACTCTGGAAACACCATATATTTT. Translation gives CASSPGGSNSGNTIYF.

The chain couples TRBV15 to TRBJ1-6; 9 positions agree with TRBD1. Germline V CDR1 and CDR2: LNHNV, YYDKDF (reference sequence). Germline trimming cut 1 base from V and 10 bases from J; bases unmatched to any gene: 8. The length of the CDR3 is 16 residues. CDR3 in DNA: TGTGCCACCAGCAGAGCCACCGGGACAGGGCGGTCACCCCTCCACTTT. Amino acid sequence: CATSRATGTGRSPLHF.

The V call is TRBV28, the J call TRBJ2-2, with 9 positions matching TRBD1. The CDR3 totals 14 residues. V was clipped by 6 bases and J by 6 bases; unmatched bases: 5. Germline CDR1 is MDHEN and CDR2 is SYDVKM. The CDR3 sequence: CASSPGQGPGELFF. The CDR3 DNA reads TGTGCCAGCAGCCCGGGACAGGGTCCCGGGGAGCTGTTTTTT.

The CDR3 DNA reads as TGTGCCAGCAGCCCCTCGCCCGGGGGAGAGACCCAGTACTTC. Translated, it gives CASSPSPGGETQYF. The rearrangement uses TRBV7-3 and TRBJ2-5, with D tentatively TRBD2 (6 bases). Germline CDR1 SGHTA, CDR2 FQGTGA. The CDR3 length is 14 residues. The ends were cut back, 5 bases at V and 4 bases at J, with 14 bases in the middle.

This clone was seen a single time. The chain is built from TRBV6-5 and TRBJ2-7; 10 nucleotides align to TRBD1. In germline, CDR1 is MNHEY, CDR2 SVGAGI. This CDR3 is 12 amino acids long. V was pared by 5 bases and J by 11 bases, with 6 bases of the junction left unmatched. The DNA for the CDR3 is TGTGCCAGCAGTCCCCGAGGGACAGGGGAGTACTTC. It translates to CASSPRGTGEYF.

The V and J genes are TRBV9 and TRBJ1-2; 8 positions match TRBD1. V lost 4 bases to trimming and J lost 8 bases; unmatched junction nucleotides: 13. Looked up from germline, CDR1 is SGDLS and CDR2 is YYNGEE. The CDR3 runs to 15 residues. CDR3 in amino acids: CASSPPGTGSRGYTF. The CDR3 DNA reads TGTGCCAGCAGCCCTCCCGGGACAGGCTCGCGGGGCTACACCTTC.

V is TRBV28 and J is TRBJ2-2; TRBD1 is a possible D gene (5 bases). This CDR3 contains 15 residues. The V and J ends lost 6 bases and 2 bases respectively, with 13 bases between them. The germline gives CDR1 MDHEN, CDR2 SYDVKM. As DNA, the CDR3 is TGTGCCAGCAGCCCCTTCAGGGCAAACACCGGGGAGCTGTTTTTT. Translation: CASSPFRANTGELFF. Full variable domain (missing parts from reference TRBV28 and TRBJ2-2): DVKVTQSSRYLVKRTGEKVFLECVQDMDHENMFWYRQDPGLGLRLIYFSYDVKMKEKGDIPEGYSVSREKKERFSLILESASTNQTSMYLCASSPFRANTGELFFGEGSRLTVL.

The J gene is TRBJ2-2, the V gene TRBV5-4; 11 positions match TRBD1. J was trimmed by 5 bases and V by 0 bases; bases with no gene match: 0. Looked up from germline, CDR1 is SGHNT and CDR2 is YYREEE (reference sequence). The CDR3 spans 15 residues. The CDR3 nucleotides are TGTGCCAGCAGCTTGGGGGACAGGGGGACCGGGGAGCTGTTTTTT. It is translated as CASSLGDRGTGELFF.